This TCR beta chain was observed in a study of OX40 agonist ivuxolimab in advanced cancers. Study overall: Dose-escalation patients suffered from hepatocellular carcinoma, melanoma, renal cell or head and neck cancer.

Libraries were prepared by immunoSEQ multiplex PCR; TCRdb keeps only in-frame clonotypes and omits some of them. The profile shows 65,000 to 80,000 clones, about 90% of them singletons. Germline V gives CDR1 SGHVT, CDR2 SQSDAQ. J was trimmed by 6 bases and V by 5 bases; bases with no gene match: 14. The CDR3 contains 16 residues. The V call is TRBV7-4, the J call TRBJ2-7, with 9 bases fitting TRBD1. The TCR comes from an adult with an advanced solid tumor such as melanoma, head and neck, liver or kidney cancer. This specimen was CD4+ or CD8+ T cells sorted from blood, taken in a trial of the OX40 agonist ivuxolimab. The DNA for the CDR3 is TGTGCCAGCAGCCGAAAACCCGGGACAGGGAACATCGAGCAGTACTTC. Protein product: CASSRKPGTGNIEQYF.